This T cell receptor (beta chain) was profiled in a study of blood T cells in healthy people across ages. Then a second PCR, running about 7 to 11 cycles, was carried out with a sample-barcoded 5' primer and a J-beta primer mix. One entry per CDR3 protein, called by TCRdb with MiXCR from the 5' RACE reads. Of over 1,200,000 distinct CDR3 sequences listed, approximately 59% are singletons. This CDR3 is 11 amino acids long. Germline V gives CDR1 SGHAT, CDR2 FQNNGV. Peripheral blood was drawn, ten milliliters per donor. The TCR originated in a man aged 18 to 29 in good health. The sample was blood. This rearrangement joins TRBV11-2 to TRBJ2-5; D gene ambiguous. The DNA end favors TRBJ2-7, so the J call may be wrong. The CDR3 nucleotides read TGTGCCAGCAGCATCTTATCCGAGCAGTACTTC. Translating it yields CASSILSEQYF.